One TCR beta chain is described in this entry. Assay used: immunoSEQ multiplex PCR; TCRdb lists only in-frame clones, some missing. The profile shows approximately 60,000 clones, 75% to 90% of them singletons. The data stem from a study of technical replicates of blood from several donors. Trimming cost V 3 bases and J 3 bases; bases outside gene matches: 4. This CDR3 has 15 amino acids. Germline CDR1 and CDR2: SGHVS and FQNEAQ. The rearrangement joins TRBV7-8 to TRBJ2-7; TRBD1 matches 11 bases. The TCR was taken from a human donor in good health. Some clones in this sample may be carry-over from other donors' samples. Sequencing used PBMCs. CDR3 sequence reads: CASSFSGTGGYEQYF. CDR3 nucleotide sequence: TGTGCCAGCAGCTTCTCCGGGACAGGGGGCTACGAGCAGTACTTC.